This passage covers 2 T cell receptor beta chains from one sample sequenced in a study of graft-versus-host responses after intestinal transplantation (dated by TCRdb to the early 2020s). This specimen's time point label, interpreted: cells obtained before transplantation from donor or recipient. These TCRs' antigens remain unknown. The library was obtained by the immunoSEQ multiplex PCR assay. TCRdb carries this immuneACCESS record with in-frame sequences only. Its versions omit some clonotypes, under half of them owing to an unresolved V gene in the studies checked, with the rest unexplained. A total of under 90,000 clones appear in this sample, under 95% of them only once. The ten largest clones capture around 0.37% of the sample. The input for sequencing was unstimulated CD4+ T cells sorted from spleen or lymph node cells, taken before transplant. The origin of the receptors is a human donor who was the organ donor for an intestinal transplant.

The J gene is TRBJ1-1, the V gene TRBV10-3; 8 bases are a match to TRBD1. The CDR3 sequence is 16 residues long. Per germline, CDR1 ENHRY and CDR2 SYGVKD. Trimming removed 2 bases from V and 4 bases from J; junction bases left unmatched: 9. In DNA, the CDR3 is TGTGCCATCAGTGAGAAGCCCTCAGGGGGCCCCACTGAAGCTTTCTTT. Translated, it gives CAISEKPSGGPTEAFF.

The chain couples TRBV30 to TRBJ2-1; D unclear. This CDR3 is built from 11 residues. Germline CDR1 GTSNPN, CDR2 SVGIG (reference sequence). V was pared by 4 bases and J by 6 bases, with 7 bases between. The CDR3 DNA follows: TGTGCCTGGAATTTATTCAATGAGCAGTTCTTC. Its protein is CAWNLFNEQFF.